This T cell receptor beta chain was sequenced during a study of blood T cell repertoires in COVID-19. Study-wide context: Researchers got acute and convalescent COVID-19 samples from the United States, Italy and Spain. Sources were T cells, B-cell-depleted T cells, or PBMCs; the material itself was cDNA or gDNA.

This CDR3 spans 16 amino acids. V lost 7 bases and J lost 1, with 18 bases in between. Germline V gene data show CDR1 as MNHEY and CDR2 as SMNVEV (reference sequence). Per the original data handling: Reference gene primer amplification gave nucleated cell count estimates. This table comes from immunoSEQ multiplex PCR, and its TCRdb copy is limited to in-frame clones, with some not included. From that table come the V and J calls and clone size; the DNA was used to work out D and trimming. The table lists 70,000 to 85,000 clones, approximately 90% of them singletons, with more than 2.5% in the top ten.

The TCR was taken from a man in his 70s with active or convalescent COVID-19. Sequences were obtained from peripheral blood. This chain joins TRBV27 and TRBJ2-3; D possibly corresponds to TRBD2 (8 bases). The CDR3, as DNA: TGTGCCAGCATGGTCGGGAGGGGGCGCGGCACAGATACGCAGTATTTT. As protein: CASMVGRGRGTDTQYF.